These 32 T cell receptor beta chains share one sample of origin, sequenced in a study of response to subunit inactivated influenza vaccine. TCRdb reprocessed the RT-PCR reads with MiXCR, giving one entry per CDR3 protein. This table has roughly 570,000 distinct CDR3 sequences, 13% to 15% appearing once. Sample: PBMCs from blood, taken 11 to 12 days after vaccination. The receptors were gathered from a man aged 45 to 65 who received an inactivated influenza vaccine.

In this sample, this clonotype turned up a few times. This rearrangement joins TRBV29-1 to TRBJ2-2, with a tentative D call TRBD1 (5 bases). The CDR3 is made up of 14 amino acids. Germline V gene sequence: CDR1 SQVTM, CDR2 ANQGSEA. Deletions cut 7 bases from V and 2 bases from J, with 14 bases between. The CDR3 region is CSGVGRDNTGELFF. The CDR3 DNA sequence: TGCAGCGGAGTCGGCAGGGATAACACCGGGGAGCTGTTTTTT.

This clonotype occurred many times. An end of the junction does not agree with germline; a read error may underlie this. V usage is TRBV5-1 and J usage is TRBJ1-1; D call uncertain. The CDR3 totals 13 residues. Germline-derived CDR1 and CDR2 are SGHRS and YFSETQ. CDR3 sequence reads: CASSFTGNTEAFF. CDR3 DNA: TGTGCCAGCAGCTTCACGGGAAACACTGAAGCTTTCTTT. The full variable domain, completed using reference TRBV5-1 and TRBJ1-1, is KAGVTQTPRYLIKTRGQQVTLSCSPISGHRSVSWYQQTPGQGLQFLFEYFSETQRNKGNFPGRFSGRQFSNSRSEMNVSTLELGDSALYLCASSFTGNTEAFFGQGTRLTVV.

The CDR3 here is CAWSISDRGDGAFF. The CDR3 nucleotides read TGTGCCTGGAGTATCTCGGACAGGGGAGATGGAGCTTTCTTT. The chain links TRBV30 to TRBJ1-1; 9 nucleotides align to TRBD1. The junction had 11 bases not matched to a gene; V was cut back by 2 bases and J by 10 bases. The CDR3 is 14 amino acids. Germline CDR1 and CDR2: GTSNPN and SVGIG (reference sequence).

The genes are TRBV4-3 and TRBJ2-5, with D possibly being TRBD1 or TRBD2 (6 bases each). The CDR3 is made up of 15 amino acids. In germline, CDR1 is LGHNA, CDR2 YSLEER. Trimming pared 2 bases from V and 5 bases from J, leaving 15 bases between. As DNA, the CDR3 is TGCGCCAGCAGCCAATGGGGGGCCCCGGGGGAGACCCAGTACTTC. This translates into CASSQWGAPGETQYF.

This clonotype was picked up many times. This chain uses TRBV20-1 with TRBJ1-2; D is ambiguous. CDR1 is DFQATT, CDR2 SNEGSKA, per germline (reference sequence). The V end lost 3 bases, the J end lost 2 bases, and 7 bases lay between the germline ends. The CDR3 extends over 12 amino acids. The CDR3 protein is CSASELNYGYTF. In DNA, the CDR3 is TGCAGTGCTAGCGAGTTGAACTATGGCTACACCTTC.

This clonotype has a count of ten or more. The chain links TRBV20-1 to TRBJ2-5; D possibly uses TRBD1 or TRBD2 (5 bases each). V shed 6 bases and J shed 9 bases, with 26 bases lying between them. Germline V gene data show CDR1 as DFQATT and CDR2 as SNEGSKA (reference sequence). This CDR3 contains 15 residues. The CDR3 nucleotides are TGCAGTGCCTCTGAGACCAGGGCGGGCCATCGGTCCCAGTACTTC. Amino acids: CSASETRAGHRSQYF.

This sequence joins TRBV18 and TRBJ2-2, with 7 bases matching TRBD1. J lost 4 bases, V lost 5 bases, and 1 base had no gene match. The CDR3 spans 13 residues. CDR1 and CDR2 from the germline V gene are KGHSH and LQKENI. CDR3 nucleotide sequence: TGTGCCAGCTCATGGGACAGCACCGGGGAGCTGTTTTTT. It encodes CASSWDSTGELFF. Looking up the rest from reference TRBV18 and TRBJ2-2 gives the full variable domain: NAGVMQNPRHLVRRRGQEARLRCSPMKGHSHVYWYRQLPEEGLKFMVYLQKENIIDESGMPKERFSAEFPKEGPSILRIQQVVRGDSAAYFCASSWDSTGELFFGEGSRLTVL.

CDR3 residues: CSAATGAAKNIQYF. In nucleotides, the CDR3 is TGCAGTGCGGCGACCGGGGCAGCCAAAAACATTCAGTACTTC. The chain carries TRBV20-1 and TRBJ2-4; the D gene could be TRBD1 or TRBD2 (5 bases each). The CDR3 spans 14 residues. Trimming took 6 bases from V and 0 from J, leaving 12 bases between them. CDR1 and CDR2 (germline): DFQATT, SNEGSKA (reference sequence).

The chain combines TRBV7-2 with TRBJ2-1; 9 bases line up with TRBD1. Looked up from germline, CDR1 is SGHTA and CDR2 is FQGNSA. The CDR3 runs to 15 residues. With 6 bases clipped from V and 3 bases from J, the junction kept 6 bases outside the gene matches. The CDR3 nucleotides are TGTGCCAGCAGGCTAGGGACAGGGCACTACAATGAGCAGTTCTTC. Translating gives CASRLGTGHYNEQFF.

This clonotype was seen a handful of times. This chain connects TRBV6-2 or TRBV6-3 to TRBJ2-7, with 11 bases that match TRBD2. This CDR3 region has 16 residues. Trimming removed 0 bases from V and 7 bases from J; junction bases left unmatched: 8. Per germline, CDR1 MNHEY and CDR2 SVGEGT. In nucleotides, the CDR3 is TGTGCCAGCAGTTACTCGGGCCTAGCGGGAGGAGGTGAGCAGTACTTC. Protein sequence: CASSYSGLAGGGEQYF.

In its sample, this clonotype was seen many times. The rearrangement links TRBV20-1 to TRBJ1-1, with D possibly matching TRBD1 (6 bases). The CDR3 loop spans 13 amino acids. V lost 6 bases and J 1 base, leaving 12 bases between the germline ends. The germline V gene encodes CDR1 DFQATT and CDR2 SNEGSKA (reference sequence). The CDR3 loop is CSAPGQRNTEAFF. CDR3 nucleotides: TGCAGTGCACCGGGACAACGGAACACTGAAGCTTTCTTT.

The chain has TRBV24-1 and TRBJ2-3; 11 bases are a match to TRBD2. The CDR3 spans 18 residues. Germline trimming cut 1 base from V and 1 base from J; bases unmatched to any gene: 6. The germline gives CDR1 KGHDR, CDR2 SFDVKD. CDR3 in DNA: TGTGCCACCAGTGATTTCGAACTAGCGGGAGTAGGCACAGATACGCAGTATTTT. Translating gives CATSDFELAGVGTDTQYF.

V usage is TRBV24-1 and J usage is TRBJ2-7; D not resolved. The CDR3 is made up of 12 amino acids. CDR1 and CDR2 from the germline V gene are KGHDR and SFDVKD. V lost 4 bases and J 2 bases, leaving 5 bases between the germline ends. CDR3 sequence reads: CATSDSTYEQYF. The CDR3 DNA reads as TGTGCCACCAGTGACTCTACCTACGAGCAGTACTTC.

The rearrangement uses TRBV7-2 and TRBJ2-1; D gene ambiguous. The length of the CDR3 is 16 residues. The germline V gene has CDR1 SGHTA and CDR2 FQGNSA. Trimming shortened V by 0 bases and J by 6 bases, and 15 bases separated the two germline ends. CDR3 residues: CASSLARTVRVNEQFF. The CDR3 bases are TGTGCCAGCAGCTTAGCGCGCACGGTACGAGTCAATGAGCAGTTCTTC.

The chain links TRBV25-1 to TRBJ1-2; TRBD1 is a possible D gene (5 bases). Germline V gene data show CDR1 as MGHDK and CDR2 as SYGVNS. The CDR3 has 12 residues. V was clipped by 5 bases and J by 6 bases, with 10 bases between them. The CDR3 coding sequence is TGTGCCAGCAGTCCCGCGGGACATGGCTACACCTTC. It translates to CASSPAGHGYTF.

This clonotype was counted only a few times. V usage is TRBV5-1 and J usage is TRBJ2-1; 8 positions match TRBD1. This CDR3 region has 12 residues. Germline CDR1 reads SGHRS; CDR2 reads YFSETQ. V shed 4 bases and J 9 bases; nucleotides not matched to a gene: 3. CDR3 sequence reads: CASSNRGTEQFF. The CDR3, as DNA: TGCGCCAGCAGCAACAGGGGGACTGAGCAGTTCTTC.

This clonotype was counted only a few times. The CDR3 is CASSQENSYNEKLFF. CDR3 DNA sequence: TGTGCCAGCAGCCAAGAAAACAGCTATAATGAAAAACTGTTTTTT. The chain employs TRBV4-2 and TRBJ1-4; D uncertain. The CDR3 totals 15 residues. Germline CDR1 is LGHNA and CDR2 is YNFKEQ. Deletions cut 0 bases from V and 4 bases from J, with 9 bases between.

The J gene is TRBJ2-2, the V gene TRBV4-3; TRBD2 is a possible D gene (5 bases). The V and J ends lost 1 base and 2 bases respectively, with 11 bases between them. Germline loops: CDR1 LGHNA, CDR2 YSLEER. The CDR3 is 16 amino acids. The CDR3 sequence: CASSQAAAANTGELFF. The CDR3 DNA is TGCGCCAGCAGCCAAGCTGCAGCGGCCAACACCGGGGAGCTGTTTTTT.

This clonotype turned up a few times. The gene calls are TRBV7-2 and TRBJ2-6; D perhaps matches TRBD2 (6 bases). Germline V CDR1 and CDR2: SGHTA, FQGNSA. This CDR3 spans 17 amino acids. Between the trimmed V and J ends, which lost 3 bases and 1 base, there was a span of 13 bases. The CDR3 loop reads CASSLRDNLSGANVLTF. The CDR3 coding sequence is TGTGCCAGCAGCTTGCGGGATAACCTATCTGGGGCCAACGTCCTGACTTTC.

The chain recombines TRBV5-1 with TRBJ2-1; D gene ambiguous. Germline V gives CDR1 SGHRS, CDR2 YFSETQ. The CDR3 extends over 14 amino acids. The V gene lost 1 base and the J gene lost 5 bases, with 10 bases spanning the gap. The CDR3 loop is CASSLFSPDNEQFF. DNA of the CDR3: TGCGCCAGCAGCTTGTTTTCGCCCGACAATGAGCAGTTCTTC. The entire variable domain, with the rest obtained from reference TRBV5-1 and TRBJ2-1, is as follows: KAGVTQTPRYLIKTRGQQVTLSCSPISGHRSVSWYQQTPGQGLQFLFEYFSETQRNKGNFPGRFSGRQFSNSRSEMNVSTLELGDSALYLCASSLFSPDNEQFFGPGTRLTVL.

The J gene is TRBJ2-7, the V gene TRBV6-1; 11 bases match TRBD2. Germline trimming cut 6 bases from V and 7 bases from J; bases unmatched to any gene: 11. CDR1 is MNHNS, CDR2 SASEGT, per germline. The CDR3 spans 15 residues. CDR3 in amino acids: CASRDRLAGGLEQYF. CDR3 sequence (DNA): TGTGCCAGCAGAGACCGCCTAGCGGGGGGCCTAGAGCAGTACTTC.

This clonotype has only a few counts. The chain joins TRBV20-1 to TRBJ2-7, with D possibly matching TRBD1 (5 bases). Per germline, CDR1 DFQATT and CDR2 SNEGSKA (reference sequence). Trimming removed 1 base at V and 2 bases at J, with 9 bases between. CDR3 size: 13 residues. The CDR3 DNA follows: TGCAGTGCTAGAGTCTCAGGGACCTACGAGCAGTACTTC. It translates to CSARVSGTYEQYF.

The sample holds a few counts of this clonotype. The chain links TRBV6-2 or TRBV6-3 to TRBJ1-5, with D maybe TRBD1 (6 bases). This CDR3 contains 13 residues. V gave up 6 bases and J gave up 7 bases, with 13 bases separating them. The germline V gene has CDR1 MNHEY and CDR2 SVGEGT. The CDR3 DNA follows: TGTGCCAGCAGGCCCCCCGGGGGCCAGCCCCAGCATTTT. Amino acid sequence: CASRPPGGQPQHF.

V usage is TRBV27 and J usage is TRBJ2-1; maybe TRBD1 (5 bases). The CDR3 has 15 amino acids. V gave up 7 bases and J gave up 2 bases, with 15 bases separating them. CDR1 is MNHEY and CDR2 is SMNVEV in the germline V gene (reference sequence). CDR3 nucleotide sequence: TGTGCCAGCAAACAGGAGCCCGAAACCTACAATGAGCAGTTCTTC. It encodes CASKQEPETYNEQFF.

The chain uses TRBV5-1 and TRBJ2-5, with D possibly matching TRBD2 (5 bases). CDR3 length: 15 amino acids. With 3 bases removed from V and 0 bases from J, the gap between germline ends came to 12 bases. Germline loops: CDR1 SGHRS, CDR2 YFSETQ. CDR3 sequence (DNA): TGCGCCAGCAGCTGGGTCCCAGCGGACCAAGAGACCCAGTACTTC. Protein: CASSWVPADQETQYF.

This clonotype came up once. The chain is built from TRBV10-3 and TRBJ2-3, with 7 bases lining up with TRBD2. V dropped 5 bases and J dropped 1; count of bases not matched to a gene: 3. The CDR3 runs 14 residues. Per the germline V gene, CDR1 is ENHRY and CDR2 is SYGVKD. The CDR3 DNA sequence: TGTGCCATCAGTCCCCGGGGGGGCACAGATACGCAGTATTTT. Protein: CAISPRGGTDTQYF.

The chain combines TRBV7-2 with TRBJ2-5, with 7 bases that match TRBD2. Trimming cost V 10 bases and J 4 bases; bases outside gene matches: 9. Germline CDR1 and CDR2: SGHTA and FQGNSA. This CDR3 has 13 amino acids. CDR3 DNA: TGTGCCATTGGGGAGCGGGGATCAGAGACCCAGTACTTC. Protein product: CAIGERGSETQYF.

This clonotype came up a few times. The genes are TRBV29-1 and TRBJ2-5; 8 nucleotides agree with TRBD2. Germline V gene lookup returns CDR1 SQVTM and CDR2 ANQGSEA. The length of the CDR3 is 15 residues. The junction had 10 bases not matched to a gene; V was cut back by 2 bases and J by 5 bases. The CDR3 spells CSVETGLAGGETQYF. The CDR3 DNA reads TGCAGCGTTGAAACGGGTCTAGCGGGCGGTGAGACCCAGTACTTC.

V usage is TRBV6-2 or TRBV6-3 and J usage is TRBJ1-1; 8 bases align to TRBD1. Trimming took 6 bases from V and 5 from J; bases not matched to a gene: 8. CDR3 length: 14 residues. The germline V gene encodes CDR1 MNHEY and CDR2 SVGEGT. The CDR3 loop reads CASRAGGGMTEAFF. Written as DNA, the CDR3 is TGTGCCAGCAGGGCAGGGGGCGGGATGACTGAAGCTTTCTTT.

This clonotype has a handful of counts. The rearrangement joins TRBV7-6 to TRBJ2-3, with 13 nucleotides matching TRBD2. Germline V gene lookup returns CDR1 SGHVS and CDR2 FNYEAQ. Trimming cost V 1 base and J 3 bases; bases outside gene matches: 4. CDR3 length: 17 amino acids. The CDR3: CASSLGTSGRFTDTQYF. As DNA, the CDR3 is TGTGCCAGCAGCTTAGGGACTAGCGGGAGATTTACAGATACGCAGTATTTT.

The rearrangement uses TRBV3-1 and TRBJ2-3; 7 bases are shared with TRBD2. The CDR3 has 16 amino acids. Germline CDR1 is LGHDT and CDR2 is YNNKEL (reference sequence). After removal of 3 bases from V and 3 bases from J, the junction contained 9 bases not matched to a gene. As DNA, the CDR3 is TGTGCCAGCAGCCAGAAAGGAGCGGGAAGGACAGATACGCAGTATTTT. Translation gives CASSQKGAGRTDTQYF.

This clonotype was detected a few times. V gene TRBV12-3 or TRBV12-4 combines with J gene TRBJ1-2, with D uncertain. Trimming cost V 10 bases and J 2 bases, with 14 bases left between them. The CDR3 totals 13 residues. The CDR3 sequence: CAITLTGNYGYTF. The CDR3 DNA is TGTGCCATCACGCTGACGGGGAACTATGGCTACACCTTC.